This T cell receptor beta chain derives from a study of blood T cell repertoires in COVID-19. Background on the study: Sites across the United States, Italy and Spain contributed samples from acute and convalescent COVID-19. PBMCs, B-cell-depleted T cells, or T cells provided the cDNA or gDNA that made up the material.

Original analysis: It was from reference gene primer amplification that nucleated cell counts were estimated. Sequencing was performed with immunoSEQ multiplex PCR; in TCRdb, only in-frame clones are kept and a portion is missing. Clone size and the V and J calls come from that table; the DNA yielded D and trimming. The repertoire includes roughly 100,000 clones, about 83% of them detected once, and around 2% sits in the top ten. The CDR3 has 13 amino acids. Per the germline V gene, CDR1 is SGHRS and CDR2 is YFSETQ. Trimming cost V 4 bases and J 3 bases; bases outside gene matches: 3. This clonotype originated in a man between 65 and 85 years old with active or convalescent COVID-19. The source material was peripheral blood. This chain links TRBV5-1 with TRBJ2-5; 7 bases are a match to TRBD1. The CDR3 sequence is CASSAGTEETQYF. CDR3 bases: TGCGCCAGCAGCGCCGGGACAGAAGAGACCCAGTACTTC.